One sample yielded the 11 T cell receptor beta chains listed below, sequenced in a study of blood T cell repertoires in COVID-19. TCRdb keeps only in-frame clones here, not all; method: immunoSEQ multiplex PCR. Of 450,000 or so clones in the sample, 80% to 95% were seen once. Sequencing was performed on PBMCs or T cells enriched from blood (not recorded which). These receptors came from a man younger than 30 who had recovered from COVID-19.

This sequence joins TRBV9 and TRBJ2-1; maybe TRBD2 (6 bases). Germline CDR1 reads SGDLS; CDR2 reads YYNGEE. V lost 4 bases and J lost 6, with 14 bases in between. The CDR3 loop spans 14 amino acids. The CDR3 region has the DNA TGTGCCAGCAGCTTCGGGGACTTTGGCAATGAGCAGTTCTTC. Translating it yields CASSFGDFGNEQFF.

To note about this clone: Different DNA sequences within this sample yield the same CDR3. J is TRBJ2-5 and V is TRBV19; D unresolved. The V end was cut by 4 bases, the J end by 4 bases, with 4 bases between. The CDR3 has 11 residues. Germline CDR1 and CDR2: LNHDA and SQIVND (reference sequence). CDR3 bases: TGTGCCAGTAGTACGGGAGAGACCCAGTACTTC. This encodes CASSTGETQYF.

The chain is built from TRBV7-9 and TRBJ1-6; D unclear. The CDR3 spans 14 residues. The V end was cut by 5 bases, the J end by 9 bases, with 14 bases between. Per the germline V gene, CDR1 is SEHNR and CDR2 is FQNEAQ (reference sequence). CDR3 protein: CASSPSLGGSPLHF. For the CDR3, the DNA is TGTGCCAGCAGCCCCTCTTTGGGAGGTTCACCCCTCCACTTT. The variable domain in full, completed from reference TRBV7-9 and TRBJ1-6, reads DTGVSQNPRHKITKRGQNVTFRCDPISEHNRLYWYRQTLGQGPEFLTYFQNEAQLEKSRLLSDRFSAERPKGSFSTLEIQRTEQGDSAMYLCASSPSLGGSPLHFGNGTRLTVT.

The genes are TRBV5-1 and TRBJ1-4; 7 bases are a match to TRBD1. The germline V gene encodes CDR1 SGHRS and CDR2 YFSETQ. The CDR3 covers 14 residues. J lost 8 bases, V lost 2 bases, and 6 bases had no gene match. For the CDR3, the DNA is TGCGCCAGCAGCTTTACAGGGGCGCTGGAAAAACTGTTTTTT. Amino acids: CASSFTGALEKLFF.

The rearrangement joins TRBV6-4 to TRBJ1-5; TRBD1 matches at 7 bases. This CDR3 comprises 15 residues. Trimming took 5 bases from V and 5 from J; bases not matched to a gene: 9. Germline loops: CDR1 MRHNA, CDR2 SNTAGT. The CDR3 DNA is TGTGCCAGCAGTAAACTAGCAGGGGGTGATCAGCCCCAGCATTTT. Amino acids: CASSKLAGGDQPQHF.

The chain employs TRBV19 and TRBJ2-3, with D possibly matching TRBD2 (5 bases). CDR3 length: 15 amino acids. Deletions cut 3 bases from V and 0 bases from J, with 10 bases between. Per the germline V gene, CDR1 is LNHDA and CDR2 is SQIVND (reference sequence). CDR3 sequence: CASSISSGSTDTQYF. CDR3 sequence (DNA): TGTGCCAGTAGTATCTCGAGCGGAAGCACAGATACGCAGTATTTT. Variable domain in full (rest from reference TRBV19 and TRBJ2-3): DGGITQSPKYLFRKEGQNVTLSCEQNLNHDAMYWYRQDPGQGLRLIYYSQIVNDFQKGDIAEGYSVSREKKESFPLTVTSAQKNPTAFYLCASSISSGSTDTQYFGPGTRLTVL.

The chain links TRBV15 to TRBJ2-1, with D possibly TRBD2 on 6 matching bases. The CDR3 covers 16 residues. Trimming removed 2 bases at V and 2 bases at J, with 13 bases between. Looked up from germline, CDR1 is LNHNV and CDR2 is YYDKDF (reference sequence). The CDR3 nucleotides read TGTGCCACCAGCAGAAACCGGGACTTGACCTACAATGAGCAGTTCTTC. Translated, it gives CATSRNRDLTYNEQFF.

This clone was seen only once. This sequence joins TRBV19 and TRBJ1-1; D possibly corresponds to TRBD1 (6 bases). The CDR3 is made up of 17 amino acids. The germline V and J ends were trimmed by 5 bases and 0 bases, with 19 bases remaining between them. The germline CDR1 and CDR2 sequences are LNHDA and SQIVND (reference sequence). CDR3: CASSVTGTYTMNTEAFF. The CDR3 coding sequence is TGTGCCAGTAGTGTCACCGGGACATACACTATGAACACTGAAGCTTTCTTT.

The chain joins TRBV10-3 to TRBJ2-6; D is undetermined. The CDR3 spans 13 residues. The germline CDR1 and CDR2 sequences are ENHRY and SYGVKD. Trimming took 4 bases from V and 3 from J, leaving 4 bases between them. CDR3 loop: CAISVNGANVLTF. For the CDR3, the DNA is TGTGCCATCAGTGTTAATGGGGCCAACGTCCTGACTTTC.

V is TRBV21-1 and J is TRBJ1-5; the D segment call TRBD1 is taken from the table without a DNA check. TRBV21-1 is termed a pseudogene. The CDR3 spans 14 residues. The CDR3 DNA reads TGTGCCAGCAGCGGGACAGGGAGCAATCAGCCCCAGCATTTT. The encoded protein is CASSGTGSNQPQHF.

CDR3 sequence (DNA): TGTGCCAGCAGGTCAACTAGCGGGACCAGCTACAATGAGCAGTTCTTC. It translates to CASRSTSGTSYNEQFF. The rearrangement uses TRBV11-2 and TRBJ2-1, with TRBD2 identical over 10 bases. This CDR3 is built from 16 residues. With 6 bases clipped from V and 3 bases from J, the junction kept 8 bases outside the gene matches. From germline, CDR1 is SGHAT and CDR2 FQNNGV.